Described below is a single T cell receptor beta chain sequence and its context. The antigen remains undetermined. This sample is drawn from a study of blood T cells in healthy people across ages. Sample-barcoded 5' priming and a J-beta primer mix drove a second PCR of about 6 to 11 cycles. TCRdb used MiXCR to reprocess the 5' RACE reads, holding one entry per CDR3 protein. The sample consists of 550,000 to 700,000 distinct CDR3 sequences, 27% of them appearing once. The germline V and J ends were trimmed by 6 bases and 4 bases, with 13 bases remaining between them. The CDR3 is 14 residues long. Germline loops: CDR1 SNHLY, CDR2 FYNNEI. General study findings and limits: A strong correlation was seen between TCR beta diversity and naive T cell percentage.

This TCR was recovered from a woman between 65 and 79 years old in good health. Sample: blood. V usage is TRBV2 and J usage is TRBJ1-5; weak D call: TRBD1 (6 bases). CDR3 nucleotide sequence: TGTGCCAGCAGACTCGAGGGGGGAAATCAGCCCCAGCATTTT. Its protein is CASRLEGGNQPQHF.